This T cell receptor (beta chain) was captured by sequencing in a study of blood T cell repertoires in COVID-19. Study in general: Both acute and convalescent COVID-19 samples were obtained from the United States, Italy and Spain. From T cells, B-cell-depleted T cells, or PBMCs came the material, which was cDNA or gDNA.

The CDR3 has 15 amino acids. CDR1 is SGHRS and CDR2 is YFSETQ in the germline V gene. V lost 0 bases, J lost 0 bases, and 3 bases stayed unmatched. Authors' analysis steps: Counts of nucleated cells, estimated from reference gene primer amplification, were obtained. Using immunoSEQ multiplex PCR, the repertoire was profiled, and TCRdb retains in-frame clones only, with some absent. V and J calls plus clone size are reproduced from that table; the DNA served to infer D and trimming. The sample lists 110,000 or so clones, approximately 90% occurring once. Sequences were obtained from peripheral blood. This TCR came from a woman between 65 and 79 years old who had recovered from COVID-19. The chain has TRBV5-1 and TRBJ2-7; TRBD2 agrees at 7 bases. The CDR3, as DNA: TGCGCCAGCAGCTTGGGGGGCGGGGGCTCCTACGAGCAGTACTTC. Translated: CASSLGGGGSYEQYF.